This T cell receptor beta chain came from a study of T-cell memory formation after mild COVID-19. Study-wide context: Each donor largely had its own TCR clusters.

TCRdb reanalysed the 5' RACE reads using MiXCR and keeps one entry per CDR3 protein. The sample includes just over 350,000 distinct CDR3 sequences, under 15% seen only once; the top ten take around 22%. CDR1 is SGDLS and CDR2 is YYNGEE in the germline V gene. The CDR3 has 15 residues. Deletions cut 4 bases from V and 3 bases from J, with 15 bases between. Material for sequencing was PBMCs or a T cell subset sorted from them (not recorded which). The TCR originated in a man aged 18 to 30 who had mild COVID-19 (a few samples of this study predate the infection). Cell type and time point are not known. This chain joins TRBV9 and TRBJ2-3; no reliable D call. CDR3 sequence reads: CASSFARSPTDTQYF. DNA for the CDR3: TGTGCCAGCAGCTTTGCGAGAAGTCCAACAGATACGCAGTATTTT.